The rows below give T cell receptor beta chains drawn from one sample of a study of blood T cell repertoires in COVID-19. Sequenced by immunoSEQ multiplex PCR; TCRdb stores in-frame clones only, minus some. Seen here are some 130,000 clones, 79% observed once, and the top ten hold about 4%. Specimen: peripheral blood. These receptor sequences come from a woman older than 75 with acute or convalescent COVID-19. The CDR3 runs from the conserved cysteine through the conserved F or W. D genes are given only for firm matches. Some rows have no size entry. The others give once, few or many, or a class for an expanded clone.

cdr3_aa: CASRQGQTNTGELFF; cdr3_nt: TGTGCCAGTAGGCAGGGACAGACGAACACCGGGGAGCTGTTTTTT; v_call: TRBV19; j_call: TRBJ2-2; d_call: TRBD1; clone_size: NA
cdr3_aa: CASRTRENQPQHF; cdr3_nt: TGTGCCAGCAGGACGAGGGAGAATCAGCCCCAGCATTTT; v_call: TRBV27; j_call: TRBJ1-5; d_call: NA; clone_size: NA
cdr3_aa: CASSVEPTGNSPLHF; cdr3_nt: TGTGCCAGCAGCGTAGAGCCAACCGGTAATTCACCCCTCCACTTT; v_call: TRBV9; j_call: TRBJ1-6; d_call: NA; clone_size: once
cdr3_aa: CASSSTGTGWGAQYF; cdr3_nt: TGTGCCAGCAGTTCTACCGGGACAGGGTGGGGGGCCCAGTACTTC; v_call: TRBV6-6; j_call: TRBJ2-5; d_call: TRBD1; clone_size: NA
cdr3_aa: CATSTRLAGNNEQFF; cdr3_nt: TGTGCCACCAGCACCCGACTAGCGGGGAACAATGAGCAGTTCTTC; v_call: TRBV15; j_call: TRBJ2-1; d_call: TRBD2; clone_size: NA
cdr3_aa: CASSPGFGEAFF; cdr3_nt: TGTGCCAGCAGCCCCGGGTTTGGTGAAGCTTTCTTT; v_call: TRBV9; j_call: TRBJ1-1; d_call: NA; clone_size: NA
cdr3_aa: CASRPLRNTGELFF; cdr3_nt: TGTGCCAGCAGACCCCTACGGAACACCGGGGAGCTGTTTTTT; v_call: TRBV2; j_call: TRBJ2-2; d_call: NA; clone_size: NA
cdr3_aa: CASSLGGGITDTQYF; cdr3_nt: TGCGCCAGCAGCTTGGGAGGGGGAATCACAGATACGCAGTATTTT; v_call: TRBV5-1; j_call: TRBJ2-3; d_call: NA; clone_size: NA
cdr3_aa: CASSPTSDRVDGYTF; cdr3_nt: TGTGCCAGCTCACCGACGTCCGACAGGGTCGATGGCTACACCTTC; v_call: TRBV18; j_call: TRBJ1-2; d_call: TRBD1; clone_size: once
cdr3_aa: CACRDRGNSPLHF; cdr3_nt: TGTGCCTGCCGGGACAGGGGAAATTCACCCCTCCACTTT; v_call: TRBV30; j_call: TRBJ1-6; d_call: TRBD1; clone_size: NA
cdr3_aa: CASSVAVQGGNTEAFF; cdr3_nt: TGTGCCAGCAGCGTAGCAGTCCAGGGAGGAAACACTGAAGCTTTCTTT; v_call: TRBV9; j_call: TRBJ1-1; d_call: NA; clone_size: NA
cdr3_aa: CAIGRAEGSPLHF; cdr3_nt: TGTGCAATAGGACGGGCTGAGGGTTCACCCCTCCACTTT; v_call: TRBV19; j_call: TRBJ1-6; d_call: NA; clone_size: NA
cdr3_aa: CASSRELQGPNEKLFF; cdr3_nt: TGTGCCAGCAGCAGAGAATTACAGGGGCCGAATGAAAAACTGTTTTTT; v_call: TRBV5-4; j_call: TRBJ1-4; d_call: TRBD1; clone_size: NA
cdr3_aa: CASSRTGNTGELFF; cdr3_nt: TGTGCCAGCAGCCGGACAGGCAACACCGGGGAGCTGTTTTTT; v_call: TRBV11-1; j_call: TRBJ2-2; d_call: TRBD1; clone_size: NA
cdr3_aa: CASSETLLLNSPLHF; cdr3_nt: TGTGCCAGCAGTGAAACCCTACTACTTAATTCACCCCTCCACTTT; v_call: TRBV2; j_call: TRBJ1-6; d_call: NA; clone_size: NA
cdr3_aa: CASSRSQGSNSPLHF; cdr3_nt: TGTGCCAGTAGTAGGTCACAGGGAAGTAATTCACCCCTCCACTTT; v_call: TRBV19; j_call: TRBJ1-6; d_call: NA; clone_size: few
cdr3_aa: CASSQDTVPDYGYTF; cdr3_nt: TGTGCCAGCAGCCAAGATACGGTTCCGGACTATGGCTACACCTTC; v_call: TRBV4-2; j_call: TRBJ1-2; d_call: NA; clone_size: NA
cdr3_aa: CASSFAPLRGDYGYTF; cdr3_nt: TGTGCCAGTAGTTTCGCCCCCCTTCGGGGAGACTATGGCTACACCTTC; v_call: TRBV19; j_call: TRBJ1-2; d_call: NA; clone_size: NA
cdr3_aa: CAPLGGEASPLHF; cdr3_nt: TGTGCCCCCCTAGGCGGGGAGGCTTCACCCCTCCACTTT; v_call: TRBV24-1; j_call: TRBJ1-6; d_call: NA; clone_size: few
cdr3_aa: CASSQVGLAGSSYNEQFF; cdr3_nt: TGTGCCAGCAGCCAAGTGGGACTAGCGGGAAGCTCCTACAATGAGCAGTTCTTC; v_call: TRBV4-2; j_call: TRBJ2-1; d_call: TRBD2; clone_size: NA
cdr3_aa: CASSLTAGNLLFF; cdr3_nt: TGTGCCAGCAGCTTAACAGCAGGGAATCTGCTGTTTTTT; v_call: TRBV7-2; j_call: TRBJ1-4; d_call: NA; clone_size: NA
cdr3_aa: CASSPGDRDSPLHF; cdr3_nt: TGTGCCAGCAGCCCCGGGGACAGAGATTCACCCCTCCACTTT; v_call: TRBV28; j_call: TRBJ1-6; d_call: TRBD1; clone_size: NA
cdr3_aa: CASSSNRGANYGYTF; cdr3_nt: TGTGCCAGCAGCTCCAACAGGGGGGCTAACTATGGCTACACCTTC; v_call: TRBV5-4; j_call: TRBJ1-2; d_call: TRBD1; clone_size: NA
cdr3_aa: CSVSDEGGTEAFF; cdr3_nt: TGCAGCGTTTCGGATGAGGGTGGCACTGAAGCTTTCTTT; v_call: TRBV29-1; j_call: TRBJ1-1; d_call: NA; clone_size: few
cdr3_aa: CASSLQGMAGYTF; cdr3_nt: TGTGCCAGCAGTTTACAGGGGATGGCTGGCTACACCTTC; v_call: TRBV28; j_call: TRBJ1-2; d_call: NA; clone_size: NA
cdr3_aa: CASSQAQGGGAETQYF; cdr3_nt: TGTGCCAGCAGCCAAGCTCAGGGTGGAGGGGCGGAGACCCAGTACTTC; v_call: TRBV4-2; j_call: TRBJ2-5; d_call: NA; clone_size: NA
cdr3_aa: CASSVLTGGNTEAFF; cdr3_nt: TGTGCCAGCAGCGTGCTGACAGGGGGGAACACTGAAGCTTTCTTT; v_call: TRBV5-4; j_call: TRBJ1-1; d_call: TRBD1; clone_size: NA
cdr3_aa: CASRGQTYSNQPQHF; cdr3_nt: TGTGCCAGCCGCGGACAGACTTATAGCAATCAGCCCCAGCATTTT; v_call: TRBV2; j_call: TRBJ1-5; d_call: NA; clone_size: NA
cdr3_aa: CASSQAGTSGRADTQYF; cdr3_nt: TGTGCCAGCAGCCAAGCCGGGACTAGCGGGCGAGCAGATACGCAGTATTTT; v_call: TRBV3-1/TRBV3-2; j_call: TRBJ2-3; d_call: TRBD2; clone_size: NA
cdr3_aa: CSVERRDTEAFF; cdr3_nt: TGCAGCGTTGAACGCAGGGACACTGAAGCTTTCTTT; v_call: TRBV29-1; j_call: TRBJ1-1; d_call: NA; clone_size: NA
cdr3_aa: CASSHRGARSTEAFF; cdr3_nt: TGTGCCAGCAGCCACAGGGGAGCCAGAAGTACTGAAGCTTTCTTT; v_call: TRBV6-5; j_call: TRBJ1-1; d_call: TRBD1; clone_size: NA
cdr3_aa: CASSPTGNTEAFF; cdr3_nt: TGCGCCAGCAGCCCGACAGGGAACACTGAAGCTTTCTTT; v_call: TRBV5-1; j_call: TRBJ1-1; d_call: NA; clone_size: NA
cdr3_aa: CASSPDRASNQPQHF; cdr3_nt: TGTGCCAGCAGCCCTGACAGGGCTAGCAATCAGCCCCAGCATTTT; v_call: TRBV6-6; j_call: TRBJ1-5; d_call: TRBD1; clone_size: NA
cdr3_aa: CASSQGGLTEAFF; cdr3_nt: TGTGCCAGCAGCCAGGGGGGACTAACTGAAGCTTTCTTT; v_call: TRBV3-1/TRBV3-2; j_call: TRBJ1-1; d_call: NA; clone_size: NA
cdr3_aa: CASSQELPGLASWWGYNEQFF; cdr3_nt: TGTGCCAGCAGCCAGGAACTCCCGGGACTAGCCTCATGGTGGGGCTACAATGAGCAGTTCTTC; v_call: TRBV4-2; j_call: TRBJ2-1; d_call: TRBD2; clone_size: NA
cdr3_aa: CASSLVGVSETQYF; cdr3_nt: TGCGCCAGCAGCTTGGTCGGTGTTTCGGAGACCCAGTACTTC; v_call: TRBV5-1; j_call: TRBJ2-5; d_call: NA; clone_size: NA
cdr3_aa: CASSLQGFTSPLHF; cdr3_nt: TGTGCCAGCAGCTTACAGGGTTTTACGTCACCCCTCCACTTT; v_call: TRBV7-2; j_call: TRBJ1-6; d_call: NA; clone_size: once
cdr3_aa: CASSLTPGQSSGTTIYF; cdr3_nt: TGCGCCAGCAGCTTGACCCCGGGACAAAGCTCTGGAACCACCATATATTTT; v_call: TRBV5-1; j_call: TRBJ1-3; d_call: NA; clone_size: NA
cdr3_aa: CASSTDWGEQYF; cdr3_nt: TGTGCCAGCAGCACGGACTGGGGCGAGCAGTACTTC; v_call: TRBV27; j_call: TRBJ2-7; d_call: NA; clone_size: few
cdr3_aa: CASSPDRGDEQYF; cdr3_nt: TGTGCCAGCAGTCCGGACAGGGGGGACGAGCAGTACTTC; v_call: TRBV7-2; j_call: TRBJ2-7; d_call: TRBD1; clone_size: NA